A selection of T cell receptor beta chains follows, all from one sample in a study of blood T cell repertoires in COVID-19. Here immunoSEQ multiplex PCR was the method, and the copy in TCRdb shows in-frame clones only, minus some. Of approximately 200,000 clones in the sample, approximately 94% are singletons; the top ten hold roughly 0.7%. The sample comprised peripheral blood. Source of these receptors: a man aged 25 to 45 with COVID-19, enrolled during active disease. Each CDR3 is given with its conserved first and last residue. The D gene is left open where the match is weak. The size field is filled for only some rows; it gives once, few, many or a size class.

clone size	D gene	J gene	V gene	CDR3 protein	CDR3 DNA
NA	TRBD2	TRBJ2-1	TRBV14	CASSLAGGPDEEFF	TGTGCCAGCAGTCTAGCGGGGGGGCCGGACGAGGAGTTCTTC
NA	NA	TRBJ1-5	TRBV19	CASSIVLPSTGSKGQPQHF	TGTGCCAGTAGTATAGTCCTCCCCTCCACAGGTTCCAAGGGGCAGCCCCAGCATTTT
NA	TRBD1	TRBJ1-2	TRBV7-9	CASSLEKDRAYGYTF	TGTGCCAGCAGCTTAGAGAAGGACAGGGCCTATGGCTACACCTTC
NA	TRBD2	TRBJ2-2	TRBV10-2	CASTRLAGPTGELFF	TGCGCCAGCACTCGGCTAGCGGGACCCACCGGGGAGCTGTTTTTT
NA	NA	TRBJ2-6	TRBV3-1/TRBV3-2	CASSQEASRGISGANVLTF	TGTGCCAGCAGCCAAGAGGCCTCTCGGGGAATCTCTGGGGCCAACGTCCTGACTTTC
NA	NA	TRBJ1-1	TRBV14	CASSQASSSLEAFF	TGTGCCAGCAGCCAAGCCTCAAGCTCGTTGGAAGCTTTCTTT
NA	TRBD1	TRBJ1-2	TRBV6-1	CASSGAGQAIYYGYTF	TGTGCCAGCAGTGGGGCGGGACAGGCGATATACTATGGCTACACCTTC
NA	TRBD1	TRBJ1-1	TRBV6-6	CASSRGLGAFF	TGTGCCAGCTCCAGGGGGCTCGGAGCTTTCTTT
NA	NA	TRBJ2-5	TRBV18	CASSPDRTYQETQYF	TGTGCCAGCTCACCGGACAGAACGTACCAAGAGACCCAGTACTTC
NA	NA	TRBJ2-3	TRBV18	CASSPKNLLGTDTQYF	TGTGCCAGCTCACCCAAAAACCTCCTAGGCACAGATACGCAGTATTTT
NA	NA	TRBJ2-5	TRBV10-1	CASSESGGGTQYF	TGCGCCAGCAGTGAGTCGGGAGGGGGGACCCAGTACTTC
NA	NA	TRBJ1-5	TRBV19	CASSMDAVTNQPQHF	TGTGCCAGTAGTATGGATGCGGTTACCAATCAGCCCCAGCATTTT
few	TRBD1	TRBJ2-1	TRBV11-2	CASSDPGQSSYNEQFF	TGTGCCAGCAGTGACCCGGGACAGAGCTCCTACAATGAGCAGTTCTTC
NA	NA	TRBJ1-6	TRBV3-1/TRBV3-2	CASSQDRGKWSPLHF	TGTGCCAGCAGCCAAGATAGAGGAAAATGGTCACCCCTCCACTTT
NA	NA	TRBJ2-5	TRBV3-1/TRBV3-2	CASSQPFGTTQETQYF	TGTGCCAGCAGCCAGCCCTTCGGGACAACCCAAGAGACCCAGTACTTC
NA	NA	TRBJ1-1	TRBV6-1	CASSEAGGVNTEAFF	TGTGCCAGCAGTGAAGCAGGGGGGGTGAACACTGAAGCTTTCTTT
NA	TRBD1	TRBJ1-4	TRBV3-1/TRBV3-2	CASSQTGNEKLFF	TGTGCCAGCAGCCAGACAGGGAACGAAAAACTGTTTTTT
NA	NA	TRBJ1-6	TRBV5-1	CASSSRRDHSPLHF	TGCGCCAGCAGCTCTCGACGGGATCATTCACCCCTCCACTTT
NA	TRBD1	TRBJ1-2	TRBV5-5	CASSPQGDGGYTF	TGTGCCAGCAGCCCACAGGGGGACGGGGGCTACACCTTC
NA	TRBD2	TRBJ2-7	TRBV4-2	CASSQGVLAGTYEQYF	TGTGCCAGCAGCCAAGGGGTCCTAGCGGGGACCTACGAGCAGTACTTC
NA	TRBD1	TRBJ2-7	TRBV6-5	CASSGQGYEQYF	TGTGCCAGCAGCGGACAGGGTTACGAGCAGTACTTC
NA	NA	TRBJ2-7	TRBV6-5	CASSRDTGHPYEQYF	TGTGCCAGCAGCCGGGACACCGGGCATCCCTACGAGCAGTACTTC
NA	NA	TRBJ2-1	TRBV9	CASSPRLYNEQFF	TGTGCCAGCAGCCCTAGACTGTACAATGAGCAGTTCTTC
once	TRBD1	TRBJ1-4	TRBV5-6	CASSPARDSNEKLFF	TGTGCCAGCAGCCCGGCCCGGGACAGTAATGAAAAACTGTTTTTT
once	TRBD1	TRBJ1-6	TRBV6-5	CASSTGGGYSPLHF	TGTGCCAGCAGCACCGGAGGGGGCTATTCACCCCTCCACTTT
NA	NA	TRBJ2-5	TRBV11-2	CASGASGETQYF	TGTGCCAGCGGAGCTTCGGGGGAGACCCAGTACTTC
NA	NA	TRBJ1-1	TRBV28	CASSLLLNTEAFF	TGTGCCAGCAGTTTGCTACTGAACACTGAAGCTTTCTTT
NA	NA	TRBJ2-7	TRBV6-5	CASAGGAAYEQYF	TGTGCCAGCGCTGGCGGGGCCGCCTACGAGCAGTACTTC
NA	NA	TRBJ2-1	TRBV7-6	CASSLRAGLTYNEQFF	TGTGCCAGCAGCTTAAGAGCGGGCCTAACCTACAATGAGCAGTTCTTC
once	NA	TRBJ1-2	TRBV5-4	CASSLYGQGYYGYTF	TGTGCCAGCAGCTTGTATGGGCAGGGGTATTATGGCTACACCTTC
NA	NA	TRBJ2-7	TRBV7-9	CASSSNRDSYEQYF	TGTGCCAGCAGCTCTAACAGGGATTCCTACGAGCAGTACTTC
NA	NA	TRBJ2-1	TRBV27	CASSRGQGGRNEQFF	TGTGCCAGCAGTAGGGGGCAGGGGGGAAGGAATGAGCAGTTCTTC
NA	NA	TRBJ1-2	TRBV6-5	CASSYSPTGGGYTF	TGTGCCAGCAGTTACTCCCCGACAGGTGGGGGTTACACCTTC
NA	NA	TRBJ1-6	TRBV5-1	CASSADRNNSPLHF	TGCGCCAGCAGCGCCGACAGGAATAATTCACCCCTCCACTTT
NA	TRBD1	TRBJ1-1	TRBV27	CASRRQGAGTEAFF	TGTGCCAGCAGACGACAGGGGGCGGGCACTGAAGCTTTCTTT